This T cell receptor (beta chain) emerged from a study of post-analysis software for immune sequencing data. A note on this clonotype: Antigen unknown.

Unique molecular identifiers tagged the TCR beta cDNA libraries. TCRdb passed the PCR reads through MiXCR, listing each CDR3 protein once. The data contain hundreds of thousands of distinct CDR3 sequences, approximately 42% of them singletons. The junction had 8 bases not matched to a gene; V was cut back by 7 bases and J by 7 bases. The CDR3 loop spans 14 amino acids. Findings and caveats of the study: TRBV5-6, TRBV5-1 and TRBV20-1 belonged to a set of roughly five TRBV segments that were more frequent in patients than controls.

The source material was blood. The receptor's source is a girl aged 2 to 10 with multiple sclerosis. The chain is built from TRBV12-3 or TRBV12-4 and TRBJ2-5, with 11 bases lining up with TRBD1. The CDR3 here is CASTTGQGAVTQYF. Written as DNA, the CDR3 is TGTGCCAGCACCACCGGACAGGGGGCGGTGACCCAGTACTTC.